A selection of T cell receptor beta chains follows, all from one sample in a study of blood T cells in healthy people across ages. From the 5' RACE reads, TCRdb called clonotypes with MiXCR, one entry per CDR3 protein. The sample has roughly 1,000,000 distinct CDR3 sequences, roughly 24% seen once. These data were also reused for a study on T cells of mothers and their children.

Sequenced sample: blood. The receptors stem from a girl aged 2 to 9 in good health. The CDR3 runs from the conserved cysteine through the conserved F or W. The order of the fields is V gene, D gene, clone size, CDR3 length, J gene, CDR3 DNA, CDR3 protein. The D gene is left open where the match is weak. Rows give clone size only sometimes, using once, few, many, or a class for an expanded clone.

>TRBV3-1|-|few|15|TRBJ2-5
TGTGCCAGCAGCCTACGAGGGGGGAGGAAGGAGACCCAGTACTTC
CASSLRGGRKETQYF
>TRBV29-1|-|few|13|TRBJ2-7
TGCAGCGGATCACATGGGGTTTTCAACGAGCAGTACTTC
CSGSHGVFNEQYF
>TRBV27|TRBD2|-|16|TRBJ2-3
TGTGCCAGCAGTAGCACGACTAGCGGGAGGGCAGATACGCAGTATTTT
CASSSTTSGRADTQYF
>TRBV5-1|-|-|16|TRBJ2-1
TGCGCCAGCAGCGATGGGACCGCTAGCTCCTACAATGAGCAGTTCTTC
CASSDGTASSYNEQFF
>TRBV11-1|-|few|18|TRBJ2-2
TGTGCCAGCAGCGGACCCAGGGGGGGGGCGCAGAACACCGGGGAGCTGTTTTTT
CASSGPRGGAQNTGELFF
>TRBV4-1|-|-|14|TRBJ2-5
TGCGCCAGCAGCCCCAAGGGTCGGGAGGAGACCCAGTACTTC
CASSPKGREETQYF
>TRBV6-6|-|-|12|TRBJ2-7
TGTGCCAGCAGTTACTCTGCAGACGAGCAGTACTTC
CASSYSADEQYF
>TRBV7-9|-|-|14|TRBJ1-1
TGTGCCAGCAGCCCGGGGGCCCTGGCTCCTGAAGCTTTCTTT
CASSPGALAPEAFF
>TRBV7-3|TRBD1|few|16|TRBJ2-2
TGTGCCAGCAGCCCGACAGGGGGCTCTCTCCCCGGGGAGCTGTTTTTT
CASSPTGGSLPGELFF
>TRBV20-1|-|-|15|TRBJ1-6
TGCAGTGCCCCAAGAGGGGGGGGAGATAATTCACCCCTCCACTTT
CSAPRGGGDNSPLHF
>TRBV10-3|TRBD1|few|15|TRBJ2-7
TGTGCCACGACCGGGACAGGGGGTCTCCCCTACGAGCAGTACTTC
CATTGTGGLPYEQYF
>TRBV27|TRBD2|many|15|TRBJ2-5
TGTGCCAGCAGCTTAGGGACTAGCGGGAGAGAGACCCAGTACTTC
CASSLGTSGRETQYF
>TRBV7-2|TRBD1|-|15|TRBJ1-1
TGTGCCAGCAGCGCCCCCAGGGACAGCTACACTGAAGCTTTCTTT
CASSAPRDSYTEAFF
>TRBV12-3/TRBV12-4|-|-|15|TRBJ2-1
TGTGCCAGCGTAATTAGCGCTGGGGCCGTCAATGAGCAGTTCTTC
CASVISAGAVNEQFF
>TRBV6-5|-|few|14|TRBJ2-1
TGTGCCAGCAGTTACGGTGGACAACACAATGAGCAGTTCTTC
CASSYGGQHNEQFF
>TRBV28|-|many|14|TRBJ2-7
TGTGCCAGCAGTTCCCGTACAGGGACCTACGAGCAGTACTTC
CASSSRTGTYEQYF
>TRBV24-1|-|-|13|TRBJ2-1
TGTGCCACCAGTGATAGGGTCAACAATGAGCAGTTCTTC
CATSDRVNNEQFF
>TRBV7-9|TRBD1|-|14|TRBJ1-2
TGTGCCAGCAGTCCTCCGGGACAGGGGTATGGCTACACCTTC
CASSPPGQGYGYTF
>TRBV7-9|TRBD1|-|13|TRBJ2-1
TGTGCCAGCAGCAATCTACAGGGGCGAGAGCAGTTCTTC
CASSNLQGREQFF
>TRBV11-2|TRBD2|few|15|TRBJ2-1
TGTGCCAGCAGACCACTAGCGGGAGTGCTGAATGAGCAGTTCTTC
CASRPLAGVLNEQFF
>TRBV7-2|TRBD2|-|15|TRBJ2-1
TGTGCCAGCAACACGGGGGGGGCCTCCTACAATGAGCAGTTCTTC
CASNTGGASYNEQFF
>TRBV7-8|-|many|11|TRBJ1-2
TGTGCCAGCAGTTCGGGCGATGGCTACACCTTC
CASSSGDGYTF
>TRBV7-8|TRBD1|-|15|TRBJ1-2
TGTGCCAGCAGCGACGGACAGGGTCCTAACTATGGCTACACCTTC
CASSDGQGPNYGYTF
>TRBV12-3/TRBV12-4|TRBD1|-|17|TRBJ2-3
TGTGCCAGCAGTCCATTTACCGGGACAGGGTTGACAGATACGCAGTATTTT
CASSPFTGTGLTDTQYF
>TRBV6-5|TRBD1|-|12|TRBJ1-2
TGTGCCAGCAGTTATACAGGGGATGGCTACACCTTC
CASSYTGDGYTF
>TRBV3-1|TRBD2|-|14|TRBJ2-3
TGTGCCAGCAGCCAGCGGGGGAGCACAGATACGCAGTATTTT
CASSQRGSTDTQYF
>TRBV4-3|TRBD2|-|15|TRBJ2-1
TGCGCCAGCAGCCCGAGCGGGGGGGCGTTAACCGAACAGTTCTTC
CASSPSGGALTEQFF
>TRBV7-9|-|few|13|TRBJ1-2
TGTGCCAGCAGCTTGAAGATTAACTATGGCTACACCTTC
CASSLKINYGYTF
>TRBV7-9|TRBD1|few|15|TRBJ2-7
TGTGCCAGCAGCCCCGGACAGGGGATAATGTACGAGCAGTACTTC
CASSPGQGIMYEQYF
>TRBV2|-|-|15|TRBJ2-4
TGTGCCAGCAGTGAATTGGGGGGGACAGGAAACATTCAGTACTTC
CASSELGGTGNIQYF
>TRBV2|-|few|13|TRBJ2-5
TGTGCCAGCAGTGATTACGGGCTGGAGACCCAGTACTTC
CASSDYGLETQYF
>TRBV4-3|TRBD2|-|14|TRBJ2-7
TGCGCCAGCAGCCAACGACTAGCCGAGGGCGAGCAGTACTTC
CASSQRLAEGEQYF
>TRBV5-6|TRBD1|few|15|TRBJ2-5
TGTGCCAGCAGCCGCAGGGACAGCCCTCAAGAGACCCAGTACTTC
CASSRRDSPQETQYF
>TRBV4-3|-|-|13|TRBJ1-2
TGCGCCAGCAGCCAAGATTCTGGGCAGGGGAACACCTTC
CASSQDSGQGNTF
>TRBV4-2|-|-|14|TRBJ2-1
TGTGCCAGCAGCCAAGATGGGGTGGACAATGAGCAGTTCTTC
CASSQDGVDNEQFF
>TRBV20-1|TRBD1|-|17|TRBJ2-7
TGCAGTGCTAGGGGAGGGCGTGGACAGGGGAAATCCTACGAGCAGTACTTC
CSARGGRGQGKSYEQYF
>TRBV28|-|-|14|TRBJ1-2
TGTGCCAGCGAGGGCTTCACAGACAGCTATGGCTACACCTTC
CASEGFTDSYGYTF
>TRBV7-2|-|once|18|TRBJ2-6
TGTGCCAGCAGTTCCCCCCTGGATTCCAGCTCTGGGGCCAACGTCCTGACTTTC
CASSSPLDSSSGANVLTF
>TRBV6-6|-|few|13|TRBJ2-5
TGTGCCAGCATCTTCGGCCCCGGAGAGACCCAGTACTTC
CASIFGPGETQYF
>TRBV11-2|-|-|14|TRBJ2-7
TGTGCCAGCAGCTTAGAGAAAGGGACCTACGAGCAGTACTTC
CASSLEKGTYEQYF
>TRBV7-6|-|-|13|TRBJ1-4
TGTGCCAGCAGCCACTCCGGGGAGGAAAAACTGTTTTTT
CASSHSGEEKLFF
>TRBV21-1|-|many|15|TRBJ2-3
TGTGCCAGCAGCAAAGTTTCCCACCCCACAGATACGCAGTATTTT
CASSKVSHPTDTQYF
>TRBV29-1|TRBD2|-|16|TRBJ2-3
TGCAGCGTAGGTAGGACTGGCGGGAGCTTAACAGATACGCAGTATTTT
CSVGRTGGSLTDTQYF
>TRBV7-2|-|few|12|TRBJ2-3
TGTGCCAGCAGCTTCGCGCTGGATACGCAGTATTTT
CASSFALDTQYF
>TRBV7-2|-|-|13|TRBJ2-3
TGTGCCAGCAGCTTAAAGGGTAGCGAAGCGCAGTATTTT
CASSLKGSEAQYF
>TRBV12-3/TRBV12-4|-|-|12|TRBJ1-1
TGTGCCAGCAGTTTATCCCCCTTGGAAGCTTTCTTT
CASSLSPLEAFF
>TRBV7-2|-|few|13|TRBJ2-5
TGTGCCAGCAGCTCCCCGGTGGCAGAGACCCAGTACTTC
CASSSPVAETQYF
>TRBV4-1|TRBD1|-|14|TRBJ2-4
TGCGCCAGCAGCGTAACGGACAGGGGGAATTTTCAGTACTTC
CASSVTDRGNFQYF
>TRBV7-9|-|-|15|TRBJ2-2
TGTGCCAGCAGCCACCTTTCCCGGGGCACCGGGGAGCTGTTTTTT
CASSHLSRGTGELFF
>TRBV19|-|few|14|TRBJ2-1
TGTGCCAGTAGTATGGGTCTAGCAATGAATGAGCAGTTCTTC
CASSMGLAMNEQFF
>TRBV5-1|TRBD2|few|16|TRBJ2-7
TGCGCCAGCAGCGGGGAAATGACTAGCGGGATGGAAGAGCAGTACTTC
CASSGEMTSGMEEQYF
>TRBV29-1|TRBD1|-|13|TRBJ2-7
TGCAGCGTTGAAGACGAGGGGGCGAGCGAGCAGTACTTC
CSVEDEGASEQYF
>TRBV7-8|-|-|14|TRBJ2-1
TGTGCCAGCAGCTTCCCACAGAATTACAATGAGCAGTTCTTC
CASSFPQNYNEQFF